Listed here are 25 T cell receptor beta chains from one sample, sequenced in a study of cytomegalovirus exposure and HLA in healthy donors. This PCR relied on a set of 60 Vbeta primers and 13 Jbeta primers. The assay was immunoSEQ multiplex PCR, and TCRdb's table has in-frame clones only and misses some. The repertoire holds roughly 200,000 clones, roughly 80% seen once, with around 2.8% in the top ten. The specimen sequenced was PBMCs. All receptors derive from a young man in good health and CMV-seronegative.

DNA of the CDR3: TGTGCCAGCAGCCTACTTACAGGGGGCAACGAGCAGTACTTC. It codes for CASSLLTGGNEQYF. The rearrangement joins TRBV7-8 to TRBJ2-7; TRBD1 matches 9 bases. Germline CDR1 is SGHVS and CDR2 is FQNEAQ. V was clipped by 5 bases and J by 5 bases; unmatched bases: 7. The CDR3 runs 14 residues.

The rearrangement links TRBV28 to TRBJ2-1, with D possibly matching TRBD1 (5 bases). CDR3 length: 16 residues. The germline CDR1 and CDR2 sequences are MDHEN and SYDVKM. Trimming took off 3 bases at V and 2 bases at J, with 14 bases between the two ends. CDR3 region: CASSFVRTPTYNEQFF. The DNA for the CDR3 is TGTGCCAGCAGTTTCGTGAGGACACCAACCTACAATGAGCAGTTCTTC.

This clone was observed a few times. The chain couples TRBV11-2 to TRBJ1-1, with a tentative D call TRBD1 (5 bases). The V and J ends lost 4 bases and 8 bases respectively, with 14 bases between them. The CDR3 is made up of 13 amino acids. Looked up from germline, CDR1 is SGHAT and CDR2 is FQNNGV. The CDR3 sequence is CASSSASRAEAFF. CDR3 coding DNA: TGTGCCAGCAGCTCGGCATCCAGGGCGGAAGCTTTCTTT.

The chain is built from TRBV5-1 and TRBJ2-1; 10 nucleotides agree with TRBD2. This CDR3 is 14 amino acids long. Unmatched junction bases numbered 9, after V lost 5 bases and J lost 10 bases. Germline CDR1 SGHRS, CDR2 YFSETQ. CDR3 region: CASSSSGGLGEQFF. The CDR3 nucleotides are TGCGCCAGCAGTTCTAGCGGGGGATTAGGAGAGCAGTTCTTC.

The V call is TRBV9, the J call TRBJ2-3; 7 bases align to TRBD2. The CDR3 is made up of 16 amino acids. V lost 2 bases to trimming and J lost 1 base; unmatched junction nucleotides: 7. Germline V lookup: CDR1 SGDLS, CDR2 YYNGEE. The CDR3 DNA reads TGTGCCAGCAGCGTCCGAGGGAGCGGGGGCACAGATACGCAGTATTTT. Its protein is CASSVRGSGGTDTQYF. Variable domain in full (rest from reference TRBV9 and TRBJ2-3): DSGVTQTPKHLITATGQRVTLRCSPRSGDLSVYWYQQSLDQGLQFLIQYYNGEERAKGNILERFSAQQFPDLHSELNLSSLELGDSALYFCASSVRGSGGTDTQYFGPGTRLTVL.

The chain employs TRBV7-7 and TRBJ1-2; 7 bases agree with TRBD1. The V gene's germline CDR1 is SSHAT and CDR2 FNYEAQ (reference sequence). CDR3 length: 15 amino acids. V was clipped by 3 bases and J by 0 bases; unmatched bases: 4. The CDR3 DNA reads TGTGCCAGCAGCTTTCGACAGGGCCCTAACTATGGCTACACCTTC. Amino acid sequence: CASSFRQGPNYGYTF.

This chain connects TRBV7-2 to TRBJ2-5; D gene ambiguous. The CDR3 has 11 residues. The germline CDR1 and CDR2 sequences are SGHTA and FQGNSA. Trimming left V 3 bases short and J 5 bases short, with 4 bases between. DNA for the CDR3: TGTGCCAGCAGCTTTACTGAGACCCAGTACTTC. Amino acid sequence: CASSFTETQYF.

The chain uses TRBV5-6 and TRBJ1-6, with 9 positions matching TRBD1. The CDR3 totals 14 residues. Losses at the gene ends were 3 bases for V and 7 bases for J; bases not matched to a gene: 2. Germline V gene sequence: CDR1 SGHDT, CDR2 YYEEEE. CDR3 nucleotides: TGTGCCAGCAGCTGGGACAGGGACAATTCACCCCTCCACTTT. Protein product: CASSWDRDNSPLHF. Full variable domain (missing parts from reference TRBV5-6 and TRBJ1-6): DAGVTQSPTHLIKTRGQQVTLRCSPKSGHDTVSWYQQALGQGPQFIFQYYEEEERQRGNFPDRFSGHQFPNYSSELNVNALLLGDSALYLCASSWDRDNSPLHFGNGTRLTVT.

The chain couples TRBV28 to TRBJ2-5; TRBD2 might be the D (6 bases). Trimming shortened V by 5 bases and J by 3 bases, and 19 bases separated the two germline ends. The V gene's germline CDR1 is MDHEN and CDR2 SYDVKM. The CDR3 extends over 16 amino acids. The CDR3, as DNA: TGTGCCAGCAGTAAATCCCCGGGGGACGGAGAAGAGACCCAGTACTTC. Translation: CASSKSPGDGEETQYF.

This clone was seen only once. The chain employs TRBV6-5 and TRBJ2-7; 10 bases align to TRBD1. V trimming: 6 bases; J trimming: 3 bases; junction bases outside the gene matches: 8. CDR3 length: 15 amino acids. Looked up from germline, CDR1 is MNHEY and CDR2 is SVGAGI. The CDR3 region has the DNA TGTGCCAGCAGCTCCGGGACAGGGGTTGTCTACGAGCAGTACTTC. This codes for CASSSGTGVVYEQYF.

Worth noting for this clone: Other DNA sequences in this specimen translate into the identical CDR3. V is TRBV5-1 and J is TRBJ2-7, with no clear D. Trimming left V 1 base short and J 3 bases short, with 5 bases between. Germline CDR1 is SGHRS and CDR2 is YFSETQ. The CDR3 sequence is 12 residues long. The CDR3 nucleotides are TGCGCCAGCAGCTTGAACAGCTACGAGCAGTACTTC. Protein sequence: CASSLNSYEQYF.

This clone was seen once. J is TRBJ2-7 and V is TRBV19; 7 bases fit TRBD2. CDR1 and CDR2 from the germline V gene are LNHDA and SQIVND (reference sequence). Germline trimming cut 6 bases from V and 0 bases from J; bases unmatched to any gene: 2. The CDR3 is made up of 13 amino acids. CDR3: CASSWGGSYEQYF. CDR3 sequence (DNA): TGTGCCAGTAGCTGGGGGGGCTCCTACGAGCAGTACTTC.

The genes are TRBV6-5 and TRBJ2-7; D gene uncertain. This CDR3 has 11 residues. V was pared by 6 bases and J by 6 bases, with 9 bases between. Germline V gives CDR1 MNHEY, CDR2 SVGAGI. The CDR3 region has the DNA TGTGCCAGCAGGAATGAGCTCGAGCAGTACTTC. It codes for CASRNELEQYF.

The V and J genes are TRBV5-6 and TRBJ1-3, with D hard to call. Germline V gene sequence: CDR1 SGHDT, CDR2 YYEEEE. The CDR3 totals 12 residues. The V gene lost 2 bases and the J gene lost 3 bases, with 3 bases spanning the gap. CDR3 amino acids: CASSFIGNTIYF. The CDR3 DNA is TGTGCCAGCAGCTTCATTGGAAACACCATATATTTT.

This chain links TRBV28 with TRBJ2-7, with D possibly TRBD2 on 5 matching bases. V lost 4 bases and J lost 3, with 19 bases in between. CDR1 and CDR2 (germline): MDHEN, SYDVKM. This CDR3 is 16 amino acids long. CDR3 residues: CASSYSLRSRDYEQYF. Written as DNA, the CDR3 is TGTGCCAGCAGTTACTCTTTAAGATCCCGGGACTACGAGCAGTACTTC.

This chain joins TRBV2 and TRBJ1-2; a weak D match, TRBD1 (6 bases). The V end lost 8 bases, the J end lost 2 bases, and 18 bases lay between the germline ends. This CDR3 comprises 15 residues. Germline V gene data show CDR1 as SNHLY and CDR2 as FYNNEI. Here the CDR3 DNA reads TGTGCCAGCCCCGGGGGGGGACACCCCAACTATGGCTACACCTTC. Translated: CASPGGGHPNYGYTF.

The chain's CDR3 is CASSSRAVRRDTGELFF. CDR3 bases: TGTGCCAGTAGTAGCAGGGCGGTCCGTCGGGACACCGGGGAGCTGTTTTTT. The genes are TRBV19 and TRBJ2-2; possible D gene TRBD1, 5 bases. There are 17 residues in the CDR3. Germline-derived CDR1 and CDR2 are LNHDA and SQIVND (reference sequence). V dropped 4 bases and J dropped 3 bases, with 18 bases sitting between them.

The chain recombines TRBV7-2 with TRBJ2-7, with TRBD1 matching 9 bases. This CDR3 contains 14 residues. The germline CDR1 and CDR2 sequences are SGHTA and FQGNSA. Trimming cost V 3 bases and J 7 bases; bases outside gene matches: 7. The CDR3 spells CASSLSTGGGEQYF. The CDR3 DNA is TGTGCCAGCAGCTTGTCGACAGGGGGTGGAGAGCAGTACTTC.

The CDR3 nucleotides read TGTGCCAGCAGCCTAACGACTAGCGGGGGAACCTACGAGCAGTACTTC. The encoded protein is CASSLTTSGGTYEQYF. This chain uses TRBV11-2 with TRBJ2-7, with 12 bases identical to TRBD2. In germline, CDR1 is SGHAT, CDR2 FQNNGV. This CDR3 contains 16 residues. With 5 bases clipped from V and 2 bases from J, the junction kept 7 bases outside the gene matches. Full variable domain (rest looked up from reference TRBV11-2 and TRBJ2-7): EAGVAQSPRYKIIEKRQSVAFWCNPISGHATLYWYQQILGQGPKLLIQFQNNGVVDDSQLPKDRFSAERLKGVDSTLKIQPAKLEDSAVYLCASSLTTSGGTYEQYFGPGTRLTVT.

Written as DNA, the CDR3 is TGTGCCAGCCAGGGGGGCCCCGGGTCCTACGAGCAGTACTTC. This translates into CASQGGPGSYEQYF. V usage is TRBV6-1 and J usage is TRBJ2-7; TRBD1 is a possible D gene (7 bases). The CDR3 covers 14 residues. The germline gives CDR1 MNHNS, CDR2 SASEGT. Trimming removed 8 bases at V and 1 base at J, with 15 bases between.

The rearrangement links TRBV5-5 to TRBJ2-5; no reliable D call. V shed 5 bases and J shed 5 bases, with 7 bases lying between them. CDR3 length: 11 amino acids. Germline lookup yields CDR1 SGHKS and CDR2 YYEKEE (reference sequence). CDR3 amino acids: CASSQAETQYF. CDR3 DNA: TGTGCCAGCAGTCAGGCGGAGACCCAGTACTTC. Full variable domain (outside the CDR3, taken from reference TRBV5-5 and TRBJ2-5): DAGVTQSPTHLIKTRGQQVTLRCSPISGHKSVSWYQQVLGQGPQFIFQYYEKEERGRGNFPDRFSARQFPNYSSELNVNALLLGDSALYLCASSQAETQYFGPGTRLLVL.

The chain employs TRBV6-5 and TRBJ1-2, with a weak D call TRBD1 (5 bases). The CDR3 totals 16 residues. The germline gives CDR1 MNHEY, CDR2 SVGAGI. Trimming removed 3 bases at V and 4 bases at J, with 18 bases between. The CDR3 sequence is CASSYSLIGAIYGYTF. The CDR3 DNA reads TGTGCCAGCAGTTATTCCCTTATAGGGGCGATCTATGGCTACACCTTC.

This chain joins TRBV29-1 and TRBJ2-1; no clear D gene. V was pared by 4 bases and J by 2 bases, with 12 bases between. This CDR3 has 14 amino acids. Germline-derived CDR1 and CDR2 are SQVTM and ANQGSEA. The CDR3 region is CSVVGYKTYNEQFF. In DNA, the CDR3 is TGCAGCGTTGTGGGCTACAAGACCTACAATGAGCAGTTCTTC.

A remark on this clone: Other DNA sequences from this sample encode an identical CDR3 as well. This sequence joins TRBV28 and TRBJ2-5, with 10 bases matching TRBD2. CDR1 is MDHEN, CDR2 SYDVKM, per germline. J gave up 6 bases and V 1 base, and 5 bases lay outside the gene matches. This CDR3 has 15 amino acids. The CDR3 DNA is TGTGCCAGCAGTTTATCACTAGCGGGGCAAAAGACCCAGTACTTC. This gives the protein CASSLSLAGQKTQYF.

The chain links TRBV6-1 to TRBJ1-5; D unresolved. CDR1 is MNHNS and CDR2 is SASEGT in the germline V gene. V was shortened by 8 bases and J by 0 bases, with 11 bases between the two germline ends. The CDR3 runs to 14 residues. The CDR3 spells CASRHWLSNQPQHF. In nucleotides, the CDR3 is TGTGCCAGCCGCCATTGGCTTAGCAATCAGCCCCAGCATTTT.